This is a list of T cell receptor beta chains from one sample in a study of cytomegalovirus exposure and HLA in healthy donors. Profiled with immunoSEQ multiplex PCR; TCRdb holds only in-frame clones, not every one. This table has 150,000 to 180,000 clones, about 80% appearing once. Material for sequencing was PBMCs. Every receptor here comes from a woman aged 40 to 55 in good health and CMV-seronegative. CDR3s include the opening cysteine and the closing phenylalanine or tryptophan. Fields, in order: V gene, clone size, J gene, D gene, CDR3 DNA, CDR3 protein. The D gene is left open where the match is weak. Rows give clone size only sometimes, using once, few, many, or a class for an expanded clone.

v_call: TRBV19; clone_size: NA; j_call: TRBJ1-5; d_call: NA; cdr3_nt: TGTGCCAGTAGCACACCCGGGGGCAATCAGCCCCAGCATTTT; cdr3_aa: CASSTPGGNQPQHF
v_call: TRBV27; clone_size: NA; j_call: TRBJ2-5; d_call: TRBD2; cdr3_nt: TGTGCCAGCAGTCCTTTAGCGGGGTCGGAGACCCAGTACTTC; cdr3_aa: CASSPLAGSETQYF
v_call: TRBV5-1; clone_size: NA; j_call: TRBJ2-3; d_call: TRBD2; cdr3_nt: TGCGCCAGCAGCTTGCCGGCTTCAGCGGGGGTAATCGATACGCAGTATTTT; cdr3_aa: CASSLPASAGVIDTQYF
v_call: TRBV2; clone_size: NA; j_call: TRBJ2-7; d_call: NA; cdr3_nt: TGTGCCAGCAGCCTACCAAACGAGCAGTACTTC; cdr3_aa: CASSLPNEQYF
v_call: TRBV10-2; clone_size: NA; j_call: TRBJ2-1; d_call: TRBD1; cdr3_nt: TGCGCCAGCAGTGACCGGGACAGGGTAGGCAATGAGCAGTTCTTC; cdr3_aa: CASSDRDRVGNEQFF
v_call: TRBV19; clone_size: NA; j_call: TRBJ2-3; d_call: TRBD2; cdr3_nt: TGTGCCAGTAGTATAGACGGCGGGGGGGGCACAGATACGCAGTATTTT; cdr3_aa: CASSIDGGGGTDTQYF
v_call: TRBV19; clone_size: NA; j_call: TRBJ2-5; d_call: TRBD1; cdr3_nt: TGTGCCAGTAGCATCATTTTGGGACAGGGCCAAGAGACCCAGTACTTC; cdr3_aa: CASSIILGQGQETQYF
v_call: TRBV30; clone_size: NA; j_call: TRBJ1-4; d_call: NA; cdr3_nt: TGTGCCTGGACCAGAGGGTTAACTAATGAAAAACTGTTTTTT; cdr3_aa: CAWTRGLTNEKLFF
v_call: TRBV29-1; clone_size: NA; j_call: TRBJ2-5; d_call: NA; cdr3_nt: TGCAGCGTTGAGTCCCCAATAAACAGAGAGACCCAGTACTTC; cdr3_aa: CSVESPINRETQYF
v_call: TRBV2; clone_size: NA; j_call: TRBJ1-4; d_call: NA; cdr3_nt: TGTGCCAGCAGTGACAGGAATGTAGTTGCAACTAATGAAAAACTGTTTTTT; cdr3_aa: CASSDRNVVATNEKLFF
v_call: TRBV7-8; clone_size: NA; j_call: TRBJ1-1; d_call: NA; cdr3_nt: TGTGCCAGCAGCTTAGCGGGACATACGAACACTGAAGCTTTCTTT; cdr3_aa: CASSLAGHTNTEAFF
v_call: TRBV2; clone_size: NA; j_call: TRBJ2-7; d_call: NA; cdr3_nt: TGTGCCAGCAGTGAGCGGCTAGCGTACGAGCAGTACTTC; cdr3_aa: CASSERLAYEQYF
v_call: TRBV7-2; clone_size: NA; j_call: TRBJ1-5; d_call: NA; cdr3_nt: TGTGCCAGCAGCTTAGGGGCGGGTCAGCCCCAGCATTTT; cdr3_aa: CASSLGAGQPQHF
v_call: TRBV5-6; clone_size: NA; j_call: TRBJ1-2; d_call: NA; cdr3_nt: TGTGCCAGCAGCTTGGGGACAGCCTATGGCTACACCTTC; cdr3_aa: CASSLGTAYGYTF
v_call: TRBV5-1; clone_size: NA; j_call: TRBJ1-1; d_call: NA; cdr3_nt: TGCGCCAGCAGCCCCGACATAAAGAACACTGAAGCTTTCTTT; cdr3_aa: CASSPDIKNTEAFF
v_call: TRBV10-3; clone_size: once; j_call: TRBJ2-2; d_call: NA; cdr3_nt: TGTGCCACCGGAGGGACTCGGATCACCGGGGAGCTGTTTTTT; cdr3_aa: CATGGTRITGELFF
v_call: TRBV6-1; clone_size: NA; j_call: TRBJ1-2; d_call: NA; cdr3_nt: TGTGCCGGCTTACGGGGGAACTATGGCTACACCTTC; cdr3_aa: CAGLRGNYGYTF
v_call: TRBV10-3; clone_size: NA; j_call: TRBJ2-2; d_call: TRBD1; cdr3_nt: TGTGCCATCAGTGAAGGCAGGGGGTCTTTAAACACCGGGGAGCTGTTTTTT; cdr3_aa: CAISEGRGSLNTGELFF
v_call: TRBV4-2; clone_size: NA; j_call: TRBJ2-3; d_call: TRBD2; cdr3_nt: TGTGCCAGCAGCCAAGATAGGATGGCTAGCGGGAGGGCCGTCGCAGATACGCAGTATTTT; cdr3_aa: CASSQDRMASGRAVADTQYF
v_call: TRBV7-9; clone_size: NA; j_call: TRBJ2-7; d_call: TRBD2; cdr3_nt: TGTGCCAGCAGCTTAGGTGCACCCTCGGGACTAGCGGATTACGAGCAGTACTTC; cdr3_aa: CASSLGAPSGLADYEQYF
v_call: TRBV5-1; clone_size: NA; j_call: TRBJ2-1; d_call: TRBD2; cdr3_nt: TGCGCCAGCAGCGCCGGACTAGCGGCCTACAATGAGCAGTTCTTC; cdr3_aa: CASSAGLAAYNEQFF
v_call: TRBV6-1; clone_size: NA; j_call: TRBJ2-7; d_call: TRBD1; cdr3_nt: TGTGCCAGCAGTGAGGGACAGGGGTCCTACGAGCAGTACTTC; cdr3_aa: CASSEGQGSYEQYF
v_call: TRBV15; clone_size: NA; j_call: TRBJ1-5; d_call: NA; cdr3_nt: TGTGCCACCAGCAGCATTGGGGACTATAGCAATCAGCCCCAGCATTTT; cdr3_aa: CATSSIGDYSNQPQHF
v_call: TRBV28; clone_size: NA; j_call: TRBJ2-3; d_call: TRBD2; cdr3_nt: TGTGCCAGCAGTTTATATGCGACTAGCGGGCAAGATACGCAGTATTTT; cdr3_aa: CASSLYATSGQDTQYF
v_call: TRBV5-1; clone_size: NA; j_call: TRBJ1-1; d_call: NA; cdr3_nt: TGCGCCAGCAGCTTGGTTCCCGGGACTGAAGCTTTCTTT; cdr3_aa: CASSLVPGTEAFF
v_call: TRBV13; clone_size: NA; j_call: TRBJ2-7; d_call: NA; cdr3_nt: TGTGCCAGCAGCTTCGAGAGAAACTACGAGCAGTACTTC; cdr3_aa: CASSFERNYEQYF
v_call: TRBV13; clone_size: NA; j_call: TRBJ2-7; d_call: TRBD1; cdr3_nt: TGTGCCAGCAGCTCCTCCGGACAGGGGTCCTACGAGCAGTACTTC; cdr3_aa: CASSSSGQGSYEQYF
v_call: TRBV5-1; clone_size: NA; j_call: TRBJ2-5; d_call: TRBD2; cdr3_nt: TGCGCCAGCAGTCACGGCGGGACTAGCGGGTGGGGGCAAGAGACCCAGTACTTC; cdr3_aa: CASSHGGTSGWGQETQYF
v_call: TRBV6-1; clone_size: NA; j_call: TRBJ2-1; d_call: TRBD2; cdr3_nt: TGTGCCAGCAGTGACCGGGACTACTCCTACAATGAGCAGTTCTTC; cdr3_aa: CASSDRDYSYNEQFF
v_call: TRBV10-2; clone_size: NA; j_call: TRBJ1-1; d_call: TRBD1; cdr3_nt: TGCGCCAGCACAATTGGACAGGGGGCTGAAGCTTTCTTT; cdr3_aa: CASTIGQGAEAFF
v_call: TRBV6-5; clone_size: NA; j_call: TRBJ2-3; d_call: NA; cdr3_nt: TGTGCCAGCAGCGACTGGGTTAGCACAGATACGCAGTATTTT; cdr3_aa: CASSDWVSTDTQYF
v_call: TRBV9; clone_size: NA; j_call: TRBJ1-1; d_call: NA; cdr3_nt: TGTGCCAGCAGCGTAGGAGGAGGAGATCTGAACACTGAAGCTTTCTTT; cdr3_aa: CASSVGGGDLNTEAFF
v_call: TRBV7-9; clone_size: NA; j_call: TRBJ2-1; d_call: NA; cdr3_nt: TGTGCCAGTTCTAGCGCCCATGAGCAGTTCTTC; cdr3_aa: CASSSAHEQFF
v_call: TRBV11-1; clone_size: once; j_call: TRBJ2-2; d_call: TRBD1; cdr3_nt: TGTGCCAGCAGCTTAGCGCCCCAGGGGGTGAACACCGGGGAGCTGTTTTTT; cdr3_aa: CASSLAPQGVNTGELFF
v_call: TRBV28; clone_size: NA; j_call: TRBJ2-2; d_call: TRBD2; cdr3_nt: TGTGCCAGCAGTCTAGCGGGGAACACCGGGGAGCTGTTTTTT; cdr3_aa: CASSLAGNTGELFF
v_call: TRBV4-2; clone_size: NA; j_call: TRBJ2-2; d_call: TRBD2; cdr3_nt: TGTGCCAGCAGCCAAGATCGGGGTAGCGGGGTTCGTCGCACCGGGGAGCTGTTTTTT; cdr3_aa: CASSQDRGSGVRRTGELFF
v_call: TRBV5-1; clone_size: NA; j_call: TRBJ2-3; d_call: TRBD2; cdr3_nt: TGCGCCAGCAGCTTGGATCGGGGGGGGACTCGGGATACGCAGTATTTT; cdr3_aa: CASSLDRGGTRDTQYF
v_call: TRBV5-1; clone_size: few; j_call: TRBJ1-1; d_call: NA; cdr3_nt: TGCGCCAGCAGCTTTATCTGGGAGGCGGACACTGAAGCTTTCTTT; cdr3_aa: CASSFIWEADTEAFF
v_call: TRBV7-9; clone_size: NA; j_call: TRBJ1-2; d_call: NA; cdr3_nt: TGTGCCAGCAGCTTAGATTCAGGGGCCTATGGCTACACCTTC; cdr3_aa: CASSLDSGAYGYTF
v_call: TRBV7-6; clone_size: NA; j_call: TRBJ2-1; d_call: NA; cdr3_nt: TGTGCCAGCAGCTTTGGACAGCACAATGAGCAGTTCTTC; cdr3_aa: CASSFGQHNEQFF
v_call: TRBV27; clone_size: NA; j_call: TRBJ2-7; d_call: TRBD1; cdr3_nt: TGTGCCAGCAGTCCCGGACAGGGGAATCCCTACGAGCAGTACTTC; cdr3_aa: CASSPGQGNPYEQYF
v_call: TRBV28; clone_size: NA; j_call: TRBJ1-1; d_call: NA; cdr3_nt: TGTGCCAGCATCGACAGGTACACTGAAGCTTTCTTT; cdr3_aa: CASIDRYTEAFF
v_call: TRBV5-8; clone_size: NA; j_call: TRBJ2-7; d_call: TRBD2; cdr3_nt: TGTGCCAGCAGCCCCCGGGGGGTAGCGGGAGGCTACGAGCAGTACTTC; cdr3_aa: CASSPRGVAGGYEQYF
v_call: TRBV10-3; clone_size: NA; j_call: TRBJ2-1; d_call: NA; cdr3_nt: TGTGCCATCAGCCTCGGGGTTAGCTCCTACAATGAGCAGTTCTTC; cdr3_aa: CAISLGVSSYNEQFF
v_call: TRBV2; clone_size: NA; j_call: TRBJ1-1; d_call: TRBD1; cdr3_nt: TGTGCCAGCAGTGAAACAGGGGGCTGGGGGGACACTGAAGCTTTCTTT; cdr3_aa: CASSETGGWGDTEAFF
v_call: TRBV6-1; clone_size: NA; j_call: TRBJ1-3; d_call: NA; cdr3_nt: TGTGCCAGCAGTGCCATTTCCGGGAACTCTGGAAACACCATATATTTT; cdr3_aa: CASSAISGNSGNTIYF
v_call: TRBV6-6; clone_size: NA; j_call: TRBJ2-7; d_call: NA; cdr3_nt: TGTGCCAGCAGTATCCGGGTAGAGCAGTACTTC; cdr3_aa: CASSIRVEQYF
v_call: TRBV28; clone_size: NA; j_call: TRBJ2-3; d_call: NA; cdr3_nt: TGTGCCAGCAGTCCCAGGGTCGGAGATACGCAGTATTTT; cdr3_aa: CASSPRVGDTQYF
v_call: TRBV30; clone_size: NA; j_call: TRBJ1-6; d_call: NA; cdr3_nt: TGTGCCTGGAGTCCATCCGGGCGGGGCAGGGTCTATAATTCACCCCTCCACTTT; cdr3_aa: CAWSPSGRGRVYNSPLHF
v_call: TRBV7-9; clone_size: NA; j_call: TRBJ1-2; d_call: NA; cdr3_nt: TGTGCCAGCAGCTCCGAGCAGGGAATTGCCTATGGCTACACCTTC; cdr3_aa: CASSSEQGIAYGYTF